The next 15 T cell receptor beta chains were all read from a single sample in a study of PD-L1 blockade in urothelial cancer. Time point specified: peripheral blood 6 weeks after treatment start. Assay used: immunoSEQ multiplex PCR; TCRdb lists only in-frame clones, some missing. Counted here are tens of thousands of clones, roughly 89% occurring once; the ten biggest clones make up 7.3%. The material was PBMCs, obtained around atezolizumab (anti-PD-L1) treatment. These TCRs come from a man between 65 and 85 years old with urothelial cancer.

The chain links TRBV28 to TRBJ1-3, with TRBD1 matching over 9 bases. V was pared by 0 bases and J by 4 bases, with 7 bases of the junction left unmatched. CDR1 and CDR2 from the germline V gene are MDHEN and SYDVKM. The CDR3 runs to 17 residues. The CDR3 DNA reads as TGTGCCAGCAGTTTATGGGCCGGACAGGGGAGGGGAAACACCATATATTTT. It encodes CASSLWAGQGRGNTIYF.

This sequence joins TRBV28 and TRBJ1-5; D is perhaps TRBD1 (5 bases). There are 15 residues in the CDR3. V lost 1 base and J 7 bases, leaving 14 bases between the germline ends. Per germline, CDR1 MDHEN and CDR2 SYDVKM. The CDR3 protein is CASSLSGVMWQPQHF. CDR3 in DNA: TGTGCCAGCAGTTTATCGGGGGTAATGTGGCAGCCCCAGCATTTT.

The gene calls are TRBV27 and TRBJ2-1; D perhaps matches TRBD2 (5 bases). The V end was cut by 4 bases, the J end by 6 bases, with 19 bases between. CDR3 length: 16 amino acids. CDR1 and CDR2 from the germline V gene are MNHEY and SMNVEV (reference sequence). The CDR3 reads CASSSPITRFGNEQFF. The DNA for the CDR3 is TGTGCCAGCAGTTCCCCTATAACTAGATTCGGCAATGAGCAGTTCTTC.

This rearrangement joins TRBV19 to TRBJ2-4; 7 bases fit TRBD2. The CDR3 spans 15 residues. Germline V gene data show CDR1 as LNHDA and CDR2 as SQIVND (reference sequence). The V and J ends lost 4 bases and 0 bases, in that order; junction bases with no gene match: 3. This CDR3 is CASSKRELAKNIQYF. CDR3 bases: TGTGCCAGTAGTAAGCGGGAACTAGCCAAAAACATTCAGTACTTC.

V usage is TRBV27 and J usage is TRBJ2-1, with 11 positions matching TRBD1. Germline-derived CDR1 and CDR2 are MNHEY and SMNVEV (reference sequence). The ends lost 2 bases at V and 7 bases at J; junction bases unmatched: 7. CDR3 length: 16 amino acids. The CDR3 reads CASSLRGQGVGNEQFF. DNA of the CDR3: TGTGCCAGCAGTTTACGGGGACAGGGGGTAGGTAATGAGCAGTTCTTC.

This clone came up a few times. V gene TRBV7-2 combines with J gene TRBJ1-2; D not certain. Germline-derived CDR1 and CDR2 are SGHTA and FQGNSA. Deletions cut 5 bases from V and 5 bases from J, with 9 bases between. The CDR3 extends over 12 amino acids. CDR3 in amino acids: CASSQAHYGYTF. Here the CDR3 DNA reads TGTGCCAGCAGCCAGGCCCATTATGGCTACACCTTC.

This chain connects TRBV27 to TRBJ2-7; 11 bases are shared with TRBD2. The CDR3 covers 15 residues. The ends lost 5 bases at V and 4 bases at J; junction bases unmatched: 7. Per the germline V gene, CDR1 is MNHEY and CDR2 is SMNVEV (reference sequence). CDR3 residues: CASSIIAGGAYEQYF. In DNA form, the CDR3 reads TGTGCCAGCAGTATCATAGCGGGAGGGGCTTACGAGCAGTACTTC.

This clone was seen a handful of times. This CDR3 reads CASSGLGAYEQYF. In DNA form, the CDR3 reads TGTGCCAGCAGCGGGCTAGGAGCCTACGAGCAGTACTTC. The chain uses TRBV9 and TRBJ2-7; D unclear. Per the germline V gene, CDR1 is SGDLS and CDR2 is YYNGEE. The CDR3 covers 13 residues. The germline V and J ends were trimmed by 3 bases and 2 bases, with 9 bases remaining between them.

The chain combines TRBV15 with TRBJ2-3, with D tentatively TRBD2 (5 bases). Germline-derived CDR1 and CDR2 are LNHNV and YYDKDF (reference sequence). The CDR3 is 14 amino acids. V was trimmed by 4 bases and J by 5 bases, leaving 13 bases between them. CDR3 nucleotides: TGTGCCACCAGCACCCGGGATGGGATAGATACGCAGTATTTT. It codes for CATSTRDGIDTQYF.

This clone is a singleton in its sample. The chain has TRBV5-1 and TRBJ2-2; D might be TRBD1 (6 bases). This CDR3 has 15 amino acids. V lost 3 bases, J lost 1 base, and 10 bases lay in between. Germline-derived CDR1 and CDR2 are SGHRS and YFSETQ. CDR3 loop: CASSSGTQNTGELFF. CDR3 DNA sequence: TGCGCCAGCAGCTCCGGGACACAGAACACCGGGGAGCTGTTTTTT.

This clone was recorded a few times. The chain combines TRBV6-6 with TRBJ1-2; D perhaps matches TRBD1 (5 bases). Germline loops: CDR1 MNHNY, CDR2 SVGAGI (reference sequence). Deletions cut 2 bases from V and 8 bases from J, with 18 bases between. The CDR3 contains 15 residues. CDR3 protein: CASSYGAGGEGGYTF. DNA of the CDR3: TGTGCCAGCAGTTACGGGGCAGGAGGGGAGGGAGGCTACACCTTC.

This chain joins TRBV6-6 and TRBJ2-6, with D tentatively TRBD1 (6 bases). V was cut by 3 bases and J by 0 bases, with 9 bases left in between. This CDR3 has 16 amino acids. The germline V gene encodes CDR1 MNHNY and CDR2 SVGAGI (reference sequence). CDR3 in DNA: TGTGCCAGCAGTTATACAGGGATCTCTGGGGCCAACGTCCTGACTTTC. It encodes CASSYTGISGANVLTF.

This clone was seen only once. V and J are TRBV28 and TRBJ1-1, with D maybe TRBD1 (5 bases). CDR3 length: 14 residues. V gave up 2 bases and J gave up 11 bases, with 18 bases separating them. Germline loops: CDR1 MDHEN, CDR2 SYDVKM. Here the CDR3 DNA reads TGTGCCAGCAGTTTAGTCTCCGCAGGGAAGCAGGCTTTCTTT. This encodes CASSLVSAGKQAFF. The variable domain in full, completed from reference TRBV28 and TRBJ1-1, reads DVKVTQSSRYLVKRTGEKVFLECVQDMDHENMFWYRQDPGLGLRLIYFSYDVKMKEKGDIPEGYSVSREKKERFSLILESASTNQTSMYLCASSLVSAGKQAFFGQGTRLTVV.

The J gene is TRBJ2-7, the V gene TRBV2; D possibly corresponds to TRBD1 (5 bases). The germline gives CDR1 SNHLY, CDR2 FYNNEI. V was pared by 4 bases and J by 5 bases, with 12 bases between. This CDR3 has 13 amino acids. The CDR3 coding sequence is TGTGCCAGCAGTGTACCAGGGCTGGACGAGCAGTACTTC. Translation: CASSVPGLDEQYF.

J is TRBJ1-1 and V is TRBV11-2; 7 bases match TRBD1. The CDR3 contains 14 residues. Germline lookup yields CDR1 SGHAT and CDR2 FQNNGV. V lost 5 bases, J lost 1 base, and 4 bases stayed unmatched. The CDR3 sequence: CASSQGQWNTEAFF. CDR3 coding DNA: TGTGCCAGCAGCCAGGGACAGTGGAACACTGAAGCTTTCTTT.